This T cell receptor beta chain was captured by sequencing in a study of T cell responses to AZD1222 COVID-19 vaccine. Clones were read by immunoSEQ multiplex PCR, and TCRdb kept only the in-frame ones, dropping some. The sample shows 55,000 to 70,000 clones, over 60% of them seen only once. A note on this clone: Antigen: not known.

Notes on the study in general: Vaccine-associated CD4 TCRs ranged over spike, dominating at 160-218 and 743-854.

Trimming removed 0 bases from V and 5 bases from J, with 5 bases in between. CDR3 length: 11 residues. Germline loops: CDR1 DFQATT, CDR2 SNEGSKA (reference sequence). The source material was peripheral blood, sampled on day 0 of AZD1222 vaccination. This receptor was taken from an adult in good health. The rearrangement links TRBV20-1 to TRBJ2-7; D gene uncertain. CDR3 sequence reads: CSARDGDEQYF. The CDR3 region has the DNA TGCAGTGCTAGAGATGGGGACGAGCAGTACTTC.